The entry below describes one T cell receptor beta chain. What it binds is not known. The data derive from a study of cytomegalovirus exposure and HLA in healthy donors. Overall study results and limits: Cytomegalovirus association was assigned to approximately 180 TCR beta chains.

Some clones are missing from TCRdb's copy, which holds only in-frame ones; the method was immunoSEQ multiplex PCR. The sample records about 190,000 clones, 84% being singletons. The donors were part of the roughly 120-subject validation cohort, which stood apart from the 666-subject first cohort. The TCR originated in a man between 18 and 29 years old in good health and CMV-seropositive. Material for sequencing was PBMCs.

The CDR3 DNA is TGTGCCAGCAGTTTTGGTGGGGCGACTAATGAAAAACTGTTTTTT. Protein sequence: CASSFGGATNEKLFF. J is TRBJ1-4 and V is TRBV28, with D possibly matching TRBD1 (5 bases). Germline loops: CDR1 MDHEN, CDR2 SYDVKM. The CDR3 spans 15 residues. Trimming stripped 3 bases from V and 2 bases from J, with 10 bases between. Drawing the rest from reference TRBV28 and TRBJ1-4, the complete variable domain is DVKVTQSSRYLVKRTGEKVFLECVQDMDHENMFWYRQDPGLGLRLIYFSYDVKMKEKGDIPEGYSVSREKKERFSLILESASTNQTSMYLCASSFGGATNEKLFFGSGTQLSVL.